Included here is one TCR beta chain sequence, with context. Germline lookup yields CDR1 SNHLY and CDR2 FYNNEI. Trimming removed 2 bases from V and 6 bases from J, with 11 bases in between. The CDR3 is made up of 13 amino acids. These data originate in a study of blood T cell repertoires in COVID-19. Study as a whole: The United States, Italy and Spain were the sources of the acute and convalescent COVID-19 samples. Sample material is recorded as cDNA or gDNA derived from T cells, B-cell-depleted T cells, or PBMCs.

Per the original data handling: Estimation of nucleated cell counts was performed using reference gene primer amplification. Sequencing used immunoSEQ multiplex PCR; TCRdb keeps in-frame clones, though not all of them. V, J and clone size are those of that table, while D and trimming were read from the DNA. The table lists 150,000 to 200,000 clones, roughly 89% of them singletons. The receptor was isolated from a man between 18 and 35 years old with active or convalescent COVID-19. Sequenced: peripheral blood. V gene TRBV2 combines with J gene TRBJ2-7; D not certain. The CDR3 spells CASSEKWALEQYV. Here the CDR3 DNA reads TGTGCCAGCAGTGAAAAGTGGGCACTCGAGCAGTACGTC.